These 24 T cell receptor beta chains were sequenced from one sample in a study of vaccination effects on CD4 cells after COVID-19. Prior to sequencing, the ViraFEST assay stimulated PBMC with viral peptide pools, which expanded the antigen-specific CD4+ T cells. Having been cultured for about 10 days, the cells underwent CD4+ T cell isolation. Each participant was given two doses of one vaccine (BNT162b2 or mRNA-1273). Their antigen targets remain unknown. Repertoires were generated with immunoSEQ multiplex PCR, while TCRdb's copy carries only in-frame clones and drops some. Found here are roughly 46,000 clones, about 74% of them singletons; the top ten hold approximately 16%. The material was CD4+ T cells from PBMCs cultured with HCoV-OC43 spike peptides, obtained after COVID-19 vaccination. Specified subset: HCoV-OC43 spike overlapping peptide pool stimulation. These receptors were taken from a human donor who received a COVID-19 vaccine.

This chain connects TRBV11-2 to TRBJ2-5; D remains unclear. Germline values: CDR1 SGHAT, CDR2 FQNNGV. V lost 3 bases to trimming and J lost 4 bases, with 18 bases between them. This CDR3 has 16 residues. DNA of the CDR3: TGTGCCAGCAGCTTGTTGGTTGGGCGGCCGGGAGAGACCCAGTACTTC. It yields the protein CASSLLVGRPGETQYF.

The genes are TRBV21-1 and TRBJ1-2; TRBD1, the table's D call, lacks a check against the DNA. TRBV21-1 is a pseudogene segment. The CDR3 is made up of 18 amino acids. CDR3 nucleotides: TGTGCCAGCAGCATAGGACAGGGAACATCGGCCAGTGACTATGGCTACACCTTC. Its translation: CASSIGQGTSASDYGYTF.

V and J are TRBV9 and TRBJ2-7, with D uncertain. Germline CDR1 and CDR2: SGDLS and YYNGEE. CDR3 length equals 15 residues. V lost 0 bases and J 0 bases, leaving 10 bases between the germline ends. CDR3 DNA: TGTGCCAGCAGCGTAGCTACTGGGCACTCCTACGAGCAGTACTTC. Translated, it gives CASSVATGHSYEQYF.

V usage is TRBV6-5 and J usage is TRBJ2-7; TRBD1 matches at 7 bases. Germline assignment: CDR1 MNHEY and CDR2 SVGAGI. V trimming: 10 bases; J trimming: 2 bases; junction bases outside the gene matches: 8. The CDR3 sequence is 13 residues long. The CDR3 here is CATKVGTAYEQYF. In DNA form, the CDR3 reads TGTGCCACAAAGGTGGGGACAGCCTACGAGCAGTACTTC.

Notes on this clone: This sample includes further DNA sequences coding for the same CDR3. This chain connects TRBV27 to TRBJ1-3; 7 nucleotides align to TRBD1. The length of the CDR3 is 14 residues. The V gene end was trimmed by 6 bases and the J gene end by 4 bases; junction bases not matched to a gene: 6. Germline CDR1 MNHEY, CDR2 SMNVEV (reference sequence). CDR3 sequence reads: CASSRGGSGNTIYF. The CDR3 DNA reads TGTGCCAGCAGCCGAGGGGGCTCAGGAAACACCATATATTTT.

The chain employs TRBV5-5 and TRBJ1-4; TRBD1 matches at 7 bases. Losses at the gene ends were 4 bases for V and 8 bases for J; bases not matched to a gene: 11. The CDR3 consists of 15 residues. Germline CDR1 SGHKS, CDR2 YYEKEE (reference sequence). The CDR3 nucleotides read TGTGCCAGCAGCCGTTCGACAGGGCAAAACGAAAAACTGTTTTTT. It codes for CASSRSTGQNEKLFF.

The chain has TRBV20-1 and TRBJ1-4; D is unclear. There are 14 residues in the CDR3. The germline gives CDR1 DFQATT, CDR2 SNEGSKA (reference sequence). V was cut by 3 bases and J by 7 bases, with 15 bases left in between. CDR3 sequence (DNA): TGCAGTGCTAGTGTGGGCGGGGTGGGTGAAAAACTGTTTTTT. It encodes CSASVGGVGEKLFF.

V is TRBV10-3 and J is TRBJ2-5; tentative D call: TRBD2 (5 bases). Germline V gene sequence: CDR1 ENHRY, CDR2 SYGVKD. Trimming took 4 bases from V and 3 from J, leaving 6 bases between them. There are 12 residues in the CDR3. This CDR3 reads CAISAGEETQYF. The CDR3 DNA sequence: TGTGCCATCAGTGCCGGGGAAGAGACCCAGTACTTC.

J is TRBJ2-7 and V is TRBV27, with D tentatively TRBD2 (5 bases). V was clipped by 4 bases and J by 3 bases, with 13 bases between them. Germline CDR1 reads MNHEY; CDR2 reads SMNVEV (reference sequence). The CDR3 length is 14 residues. The CDR3, as DNA: TGTGCCAGCAGTTCGATAGACCGGGGCTACGAGCAGTACTTC. This gives the protein CASSSIDRGYEQYF.

The chain has TRBV5-1 and TRBJ1-1; no clear D gene. The CDR3 extends over 13 amino acids. Germline V gene lookup returns CDR1 SGHRS and CDR2 YFSETQ. The germline V and J ends were trimmed by 3 bases and 5 bases, with 11 bases remaining between them. CDR3 loop: CASSSRRRTEAFF. The CDR3 DNA follows: TGCGCCAGCAGCTCCAGACGGAGGACTGAAGCTTTCTTT. Full variable domain (missing parts from reference TRBV5-1 and TRBJ1-1): KAGVTQTPRYLIKTRGQQVTLSCSPISGHRSVSWYQQTPGQGLQFLFEYFSETQRNKGNFPGRFSGRQFSNSRSEMNVSTLELGDSALYLCASSSRRRTEAFFGQGTRLTVV.

This chain uses TRBV7-7 with TRBJ2-5; D is possibly TRBD1 (6 bases). Trimming removed 5 bases at V and 3 bases at J, with 16 bases between. The CDR3 loop spans 15 amino acids. In germline, CDR1 is SSHAT, CDR2 FNYEAQ (reference sequence). The CDR3 DNA reads TGTGCCAGCAGCCTCGATACCTCAGGGGAAGAGACCCAGTACTTC. Translated, it gives CASSLDTSGEETQYF.

This clone came up a few times. The chain links TRBV7-7 to TRBJ2-1; no reliable D call. The CDR3 contains 16 residues. Trimming left V 6 bases short and J 1 base short, with 16 bases between. CDR1 is SSHAT, CDR2 FNYEAQ, per germline (reference sequence). CDR3 DNA: TGTGCCAGCAGTTCCGGACGGACCATTTCCTACAATGAGCAGTTCTTC. This encodes CASSSGRTISYNEQFF.

The gene calls are TRBV7-9 and TRBJ2-4; 7 nucleotides match TRBD1. The CDR3 has 18 residues. The germline V gene has CDR1 SEHNR and CDR2 FQNEAQ (reference sequence). The J segment lost 1 base and the V segment lost 5 bases, leaving 14 bases of the junction unmatched. Written as DNA, the CDR3 is TGTGCCAGCAGCGCATATGTCTCCAGGGGGATGGCCAAAAACATTCAGTACTTC. Its translation is CASSAYVSRGMAKNIQYF.

This chain connects TRBV2 to TRBJ1-3; 7 bases are shared with TRBD1. The trim removed 4 bases at V and 2 bases at J, leaving 2 bases unmatched. The germline V gene encodes CDR1 SNHLY and CDR2 FYNNEI. CDR3 length: 14 residues. The CDR3 bases are TGTGCCAGCAGTGTGACAGGGCCTGGAAACACCATATATTTT. This encodes CASSVTGPGNTIYF.

This chain links TRBV2 with TRBJ1-6; no clear D. V lost 6 bases to trimming and J lost 7 bases, with 4 bases between them. The CDR3 is 11 amino acids. In germline, CDR1 is SNHLY, CDR2 FYNNEI. The CDR3 spells CASRQNSPLHF. For the CDR3, the DNA is TGTGCCAGCAGGCAAAATTCACCCCTCCACTTT.

This chain links TRBV27 with TRBJ2-3; D gene uncertain. The CDR3 length is 10 residues. The germline V and J ends were trimmed by 8 bases and 1 base, with 1 base remaining between them. Germline CDR1 is MNHEY and CDR2 is SMNVEV (reference sequence). For the CDR3, the DNA is TGTGCCAGCCGCACAGATACGCAGTATTTT. Translation gives CASRTDTQYF.

This clone was seen only once. The chain employs TRBV5-1 and TRBJ2-5, with D possibly matching TRBD2 (7 bases). Germline CDR1 is SGHRS and CDR2 is YFSETQ. Trimming left V 4 bases short and J 5 bases short, with 21 bases between. This CDR3 comprises 16 residues. The CDR3 nucleotides are TGCGCCAGCAGCGTCATAGGACACGGGGGGCGTGAGACCCAGTACTTC. It yields the protein CASSVIGHGGRETQYF.

The chain's CDR3 is CASSPKGGNIETQYF. In nucleotides, the CDR3 is TGTGCCAGCAGCCCCAAGGGGGGCAATATAGAGACCCAGTACTTC. The rearrangement uses TRBV11-2 and TRBJ2-5, with D tentatively TRBD1 or TRBD2 (6 bases each). Trimming stripped 5 bases from V and 4 bases from J, with 17 bases between. Per the germline V gene, CDR1 is SGHAT and CDR2 is FQNNGV. The CDR3 sequence is 15 residues long.

The J gene is TRBJ1-1, the V gene TRBV5-1; D perhaps matches TRBD1 (6 bases). The germline gives CDR1 SGHRS, CDR2 YFSETQ. V lost 3 bases and J 11 bases, leaving 20 bases between the germline ends. CDR3 size: 14 residues. The CDR3 DNA follows: TGCGCCAGCAGCTCCAACAGGGTACCTACTAGGGCTTTCTTT. Its translation is CASSSNRVPTRAFF.

The CDR3 coding sequence is TGTGCCAGCAGTTATGGAGCCGGGACAGGATCTTACGAGCAGTACTTC. It yields the protein CASSYGAGTGSYEQYF. This chain joins TRBV6-5 and TRBJ2-7; 8 nucleotides line up with TRBD1. The CDR3 loop spans 16 amino acids. V shed 3 bases, J shed 4 bases, and the junction held 11 bases outside the gene matches. Germline V gene lookup returns CDR1 MNHEY and CDR2 SVGAGI.

The chain combines TRBV11-2 with TRBJ2-3, with 7 bases matching TRBD2. The V and J ends lost 5 bases and 3 bases, in that order; junction bases with no gene match: 11. The CDR3 totals 16 residues. CDR1 is SGHAT and CDR2 is FQNNGV in the germline V gene. CDR3 sequence reads: CASSRGAGEGTDTQYF. As DNA, the CDR3 is TGTGCCAGCAGCCGAGGGGCGGGGGAAGGGACAGATACGCAGTATTTT.

V and J are TRBV18 and TRBJ2-1; 9 bases line up with TRBD2. The CDR3 runs to 20 residues. In germline, CDR1 is KGHSH, CDR2 LQKENI. Trimming removed 0 bases from V and 4 bases from J; junction bases left unmatched: 16. In DNA form, the CDR3 reads TGTGCCAGCTCACCACCCACCAACTTCAAGCGGGAGGTTCTGTACAATGAGCAGTTCTTC. Amino acid sequence: CASSPPTNFKREVLYNEQFF.

This chain joins TRBV6-5 and TRBJ1-1; D may be TRBD1 (6 bases). Germline lookup yields CDR1 MNHEY and CDR2 SVGAGI. The V and J ends lost 6 bases and 0 bases respectively, with 14 bases between them. This CDR3 has 15 amino acids. The CDR3 loop is CASRVDRLMNTEAFF. The CDR3, as DNA: TGTGCCAGCAGAGTAGACAGGTTGATGAACACTGAAGCTTTCTTT.

The V gene is TRBV9, the J gene TRBJ1-5, with unresolved D. Germline CDR1 and CDR2: SGDLS and YYNGEE. Trimming pared 0 bases from V and 4 bases from J, leaving 11 bases between. The length of the CDR3 is 15 residues. The CDR3 sequence is CASSVGQAENQPQHF. The CDR3, as DNA: TGTGCCAGCAGCGTAGGGCAGGCCGAAAATCAGCCCCAGCATTTT.